This T cell receptor (beta chain) came from a study of shared clonotypes between healthy human individuals. Study-wide points: Clonotypes which were not shared had lower generation probabilities than clonotypes that all four donors shared. Naive subsets tended to show greater estimated richness than memory subsets.

Notes on this clone: What it binds is not known.

Subsets obtained from CD4+ cells comprised CD45RA+ naive and CD45RA-negative memory cells. Germline V gene lookup returns CDR1 MNHNY and CDR2 SVGAGI (reference sequence). After removal of 6 bases from V and 7 bases from J, the junction contained 12 bases not matched to a gene. The CDR3 is 16 amino acids. At a deep level, the assay was run. Profiled with immunoSEQ multiplex PCR; TCRdb holds only in-frame clones, not every one. The sample has roughly 640,000 clones, under 80% seen once. Specimen: memory CD4+ T cells sorted from blood. Subset described: CD45RA-negative fraction. The V call is TRBV6-6, the J call TRBJ2-2; 9 nucleotides match TRBD2. The sequence came from a woman aged 30 to 39 in good health. The CDR3 nucleotides are TGTGCCAGCAGGGGGGCTAGCGGGACGAAGGGCGGGGAGCTGTTTTTT. As protein: CASRGASGTKGGELFF.